Listed here are 8 T cell receptor beta chains from one sample, sequenced in a study of monozygotic twins with inflammatory bowel disease. TCRdb reprocessed the 5' RACE reads and stores each CDR3 protein as one record, lacking DNA. The listing records some 400,000 distinct CDR3 sequences. The specimen was blood. The receptor source for this set is a human donor with ulcerative colitis or Crohn's disease, or a healthy co-twin of an affected twin (not recorded which).

The chain carries TRBV5-6 and TRBJ1-1. CDR1 and CDR2 from the germline V gene are SGHDT and YYEEEE. This CDR3 has 15 amino acids. The CDR3 reads CASSLSPAANTEAFF.

This chain uses TRBV6-1 with TRBJ2-1; absent DNA, TCRdb's TRBD2 call cannot be checked. In germline, CDR1 is MNHNS, CDR2 SASEGT. CDR3 length: 15 residues. The CDR3: CASSHPSGLAIGQFF.

The rearrangement joins TRBV4-1 to TRBJ2-3; TCRdb outputs TRBD1, but without DNA this stays unchecked. The CDR3 length is 16 residues. Germline V gene sequence: CDR1 MGHRA, CDR2 YSYEKL. Here the CDR3 reads CASSQDRAASTDTQYF.

V gene TRBV5-4 combines with J gene TRBJ2-1; TCRdb's D call of TRBD2 is untestable without DNA. This CDR3 has 15 amino acids. From germline, CDR1 is SGHNT and CDR2 YYREEE (reference sequence). This CDR3 reads CASSLTAGIYNEQFF. Full variable domain (rest looked up from reference TRBV5-4 and TRBJ2-1): ETGVTQSPTHLIKTRGQQVTLRCSSQSGHNTVSWYQQALGQGPQFIFQYYREEENGRGNFPPRFSGLQFPNYSSELNVNALELDDSALYLCASSLTAGIYNEQFFGPGTRLTVL.

The chain uses TRBV20-1 and TRBJ2-7; the TRBD1 assignment by TCRdb is unverifiable without DNA. The CDR3 is 14 residues long. Germline V gene lookup returns CDR1 DFQATT and CDR2 SNEGSKA (reference sequence). CDR3 amino acids: CSATLLTGIYEQYF.

This chain uses TRBV29-1 with TRBJ1-1. CDR1 and CDR2 from the germline V gene are SQVTM and ANQGSEA. This CDR3 spans 12 amino acids. The CDR3 sequence is CSVDTQDAEAFF.

The chain couples TRBV3-1 to TRBJ2-7; TCRdb returns TRBD1, unconfirmable since there is no DNA. CDR3 length: 14 residues. Germline V CDR1 and CDR2: LGHDT, YNNKEL (reference sequence). CDR3 residues: CASSHRDRGSEQYF.

This CDR3 is CASSLGGSSTYEQYF. This chain uses TRBV5-1 with TRBJ2-7. Germline V CDR1 and CDR2: SGHRS, YFSETQ. The length of the CDR3 is 15 residues.